Following are 9 T cell receptor beta chains from one sample sequenced in a study of CD8+CD57+ T cells in acquired aplastic anemia. Template material for TCR beta VDJ and CDR3 profiling consisted of genomic DNA. TCRdb re-derived calls from the reads in MiXCR, one entry per CDR3 protein. The sample lists approximately 160,000 distinct CDR3 sequences, roughly 50% occurring once. By flow cytometry, patients selected for sequencing had shown an expansion of CD8+CD57+ cells. Specimen: sorted CD4+, CD8+, or CD8+CD57+ T cells (not recorded which) from PBMCs. The receptors here all came from a human donor with aplastic anemia.

The CDR3 sequence: CASSLIKGQETQYF. For the CDR3, the DNA is TGTGCCAGCAGCTTAATCAAGGGCCAAGAGACCCAGTACTTC. The chain couples TRBV7-9 to TRBJ2-5; the D is unclear. The V gene lost 2 bases and the J gene lost 1 base, with 8 bases spanning the gap. From germline, CDR1 is SEHNR and CDR2 FQNEAQ (reference sequence). The CDR3 totals 14 residues.

This clonotype was recorded a few times. The V call is TRBV19, the J call TRBJ2-1; 9 bases fit TRBD1. This CDR3 has 15 residues. The junction had 6 bases not matched to a gene; V was cut back by 3 bases and J by 6 bases. From germline, CDR1 is LNHDA and CDR2 SQIVND (reference sequence). Here the CDR3 reads CASSMSGQGGNEQFF. The CDR3 coding sequence is TGTGCCAGTAGTATGTCGGGACAGGGAGGCAATGAGCAGTTCTTC.

This clonotype was seen a handful of times. This chain connects TRBV7-9 to TRBJ2-7, with TRBD1 matching 11 bases. V was clipped by 5 bases and J by 4 bases; unmatched bases: 7. There are 15 residues in the CDR3. Germline assignment: CDR1 SEHNR and CDR2 FQNEAQ (reference sequence). The CDR3 region is CASSDPGQGGYEQYF. CDR3 sequence (DNA): TGTGCCAGCAGCGATCCGGGACAGGGGGGTTACGAGCAGTACTTC. The full variable domain, rest sourced from reference TRBV7-9 and TRBJ2-7, is DTGVSQNPRHKITKRGQNVTFRCDPISEHNRLYWYRQTLGQGPEFLTYFQNEAQLEKSRLLSDRFSAERPKGSFSTLEIQRTEQGDSAMYLCASSDPGQGGYEQYFGPGTRLTVT.

V usage is TRBV6-5 and J usage is TRBJ1-6; D is unclear. V lost 0 bases, J lost 14 bases, and 17 bases lay in between. The CDR3 is made up of 15 amino acids. The V gene's germline CDR1 is MNHEY and CDR2 SVGAGI. CDR3 nucleotides: TGTGCCAGCAGTTACTCGATGTCTCGGGAGCACGCCCTCCACTTT. The encoded protein is CASSYSMSREHALHF.

The CDR3 DNA is TGTGCCAGCAGCCGACAGGGGGACAATCAGCCCCAGCATTTT. Protein: CASSRQGDNQPQHF. The chain combines TRBV2 with TRBJ1-5; TRBD1 aligns across 9 bases. V trimming: 6 bases; J trimming: 3 bases; junction bases outside the gene matches: 3. The CDR3 consists of 14 residues. Per germline, CDR1 SNHLY and CDR2 FYNNEI.

This clonotype showed up just once. J is TRBJ1-2 and V is TRBV29-1; D is perhaps TRBD1 (6 bases). Deletions cut 7 bases from V and 4 bases from J, with 13 bases between. Germline V gene data show CDR1 as SQVTM and CDR2 as ANQGSEA. The CDR3 runs to 12 residues. The CDR3 is CSDSDRPYGYTF. DNA for the CDR3: TGCAGCGATAGTGACAGGCCCTATGGCTACACCTTC. The whole variable domain, remainder taken from reference TRBV29-1 and TRBJ1-2, is SAVISQKPSRDICQRGTSLTIQCQVDSQVTMMFWYRQQPGQSLTLIATANQGSEATYESGFVIDKFPISRPNLTFSTLTVSNMSPEDSSIYLCSDSDRPYGYTFGSGTRLTVV.

The table lists this clonotype with many counts. This chain links TRBV13 with TRBJ2-2; unclear D gene. With 7 bases removed from V and 6 bases from J, the gap between germline ends came to 18 bases. Germline V lookup: CDR1 PRHDT, CDR2 FYEKMQ (reference sequence). CDR3 length: 15 amino acids. For the CDR3, the DNA is TGTGCCAGCACCCCGACTTCCCCAGGCGCCGGGGAGCTGTTTTTT. This sequence encodes CASTPTSPGAGELFF.

This clonotype was picked up many times. The chain links TRBV5-4 to TRBJ1-1, with D possibly TRBD1 on 6 matching bases. V was cut by 3 bases and J by 0 bases, with 15 bases left in between. CDR3 size: 16 residues. Germline assignment: CDR1 SGHNT and CDR2 YYREEE (reference sequence). The CDR3: CASSSTGLGLNTEAFF. The CDR3 DNA sequence: TGTGCCAGCAGCTCCACAGGGTTAGGGTTGAACACTGAAGCTTTCTTT.

In its sample, this clonotype was seen a few times. J is TRBJ1-2 and V is TRBV19; D remains unclear. Per the germline V gene, CDR1 is LNHDA and CDR2 is SQIVND (reference sequence). Trimming stripped 5 bases from V and 6 bases from J, with 7 bases between. The CDR3 totals 11 residues. CDR3 sequence reads: CASSPGDGYTF. CDR3 nucleotide sequence: TGTGCCAGTAGTCCCGGGGATGGCTACACCTTC.